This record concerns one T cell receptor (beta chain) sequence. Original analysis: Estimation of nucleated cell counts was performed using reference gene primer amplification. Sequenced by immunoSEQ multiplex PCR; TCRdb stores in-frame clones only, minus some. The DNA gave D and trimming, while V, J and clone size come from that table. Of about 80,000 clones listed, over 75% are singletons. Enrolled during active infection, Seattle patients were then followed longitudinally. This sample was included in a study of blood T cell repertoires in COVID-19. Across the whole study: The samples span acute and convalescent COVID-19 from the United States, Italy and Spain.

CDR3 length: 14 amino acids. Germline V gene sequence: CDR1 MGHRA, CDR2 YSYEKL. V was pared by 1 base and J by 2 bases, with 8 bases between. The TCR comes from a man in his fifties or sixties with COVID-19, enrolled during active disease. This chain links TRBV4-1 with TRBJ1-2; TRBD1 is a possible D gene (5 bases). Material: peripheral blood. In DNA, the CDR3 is TGCGCCAGCAGCCAAGCGGGGGAGAACTATGGCTACACCTTC. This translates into CASSQAGENYGYTF.